This T cell receptor beta chain was obtained from a study of blood T cell repertoires in COVID-19. As handled by the study authors: By means of reference gene primer amplification, nucleated cell counts were estimated. The assay was immunoSEQ multiplex PCR, and TCRdb's table has in-frame clones only and misses some. That table supplies the V and J calls and clone size; D and trimming were determined from the DNA. This table holds about 130,000 clones, around 86% found once. V was clipped by 5 bases and J by 3 bases, with 11 bases between them. CDR3 length: 13 residues. From germline, CDR1 is SGHTA and CDR2 FQGNSA.

The V and J genes are TRBV7-2 and TRBJ2-7, with D unresolved. This TCR derives from a man aged 40-49 years with active or convalescent COVID-19. Material: peripheral blood. The CDR3 coding sequence is TGTGCCAGCAGCCCCATGGCCCTCTACGAGCAGTACTTC. This encodes CASSPMALYEQYF.